This is a list of T cell receptor beta chains from one sample in a study of T cell changes during pregnancy in multiple sclerosis. TCRdb's copy holds only in-frame clones and misses some; the assay was immunoSEQ multiplex PCR. The profile shows over 70,000 clones, 80% to 95% of them singletons. Sample: peripheral blood, taken in the first trimester of pregnancy. Receptors originate from a female donor in good health, enrolled as a control in a pregnancy study. CDR3s include the opening cysteine and the closing phenylalanine or tryptophan. A D gene is named only where the DNA matches it firmly. A clone size is listed for some rows: how often the clone was seen (once, few, many), or a class if it is expanded.

abundance	d_gene	j_gene	v_gene	CDR3nt	CDR3aa
.	.	TRBJ1-1	TRBV11-2	TGTGCCAGCAGCAAGGTTTCTGGGAGCGCTGAAGCTTTCTTT	CASSKVSGSAEAFF
.	.	TRBJ2-7	TRBV27	TGTGCCAGCAGGGGGCTCTTTAGGGGGACCCATAGGGGCGAGCAGTACTTC	CASRGLFRGTHRGEQYF
.	TRBD1	TRBJ1-6	TRBV6-5	TGTGCCAGCGCAAATCAGGGGGTCCATTCACCCCTCCACTTT	CASANQGVHSPLHF
.	TRBD1	TRBJ2-1	TRBV14	TGTGCCAGCAGCCCAAACACCGGGACAGGGTGGAGTGAGCAGTTCTTC	CASSPNTGTGWSEQFF
.	TRBD1	TRBJ2-1	TRBV2	TGTGCCAGCAGTGAAGAGGGGGCAGCCTACAATGAGCAGTTCTTC	CASSEEGAAYNEQFF
.	.	TRBJ2-1	TRBV5-8	TGTGCCAGCAGCTTGGGCCCTGACAGCTACAATGAGCAGTTCTTC	CASSLGPDSYNEQFF
.	.	TRBJ2-5	TRBV6-1	TGTGCCAGCAGTGAAGCCCGCAGGGGGGTGACCCAGTACTTC	CASSEARRGVTQYF
.	TRBD1	TRBJ2-7	TRBV27	TGTGCCAGCAACACTAAGATGGGACAGGGGACCTACGAGCAGTACTTC	CASNTKMGQGTYEQYF
.	TRBD2	TRBJ2-1	TRBV5-6	TGTGCCAGCAGCTTACTCGAACTAGCGGGGCCCGCCCAGTTCTTC	CASSLLELAGPAQFF
.	TRBD2	TRBJ2-5	TRBV27	TGTGCCAGCAGTTCCCCCGGGGGGGCGCGCCAAGAGACCCAGTACTTC	CASSSPGGARQETQYF
.	.	TRBJ2-4	TRBV10-3	TGTGCCATCAGTGAGTCGGGAGTAATCGGGGAAATAGCCAAAAACATTCAGTACTTC	CAISESGVIGEIAKNIQYF
once	TRBD1	TRBJ2-5	TRBV18	TGTGCCAGCTCACCATGGACAGGGGGAGACCAAGAGACCCAGTACTTC	CASSPWTGGDQETQYF
.	.	TRBJ2-5	TRBV13	TGTGCCAGCAGCCTACAAGAGACCCAGTACTTC	CASSLQETQYF
.	.	TRBJ2-7	TRBV25-1	TGTGCCAGCAGTGACCCCCGGTACGAGCAGTACTTC	CASSDPRYEQYF
.	.	TRBJ1-5	TRBV28	TGTGCCAGCAGGGCGGGGTCGGGCAATCAGCCCCAGCATTTT	CASRAGSGNQPQHF
once	TRBD1	TRBJ2-7	TRBV27	TGTGCCAGCAGTCCCCTGGACAGGGACCACGAGCAGTACTTC	CASSPLDRDHEQYF
once	.	TRBJ2-1	TRBV5-5	TGTGCCAGCAGCTTGGCATCTAGCTCCTACAATGAGCAGTTCTTC	CASSLASSSYNEQFF
.	TRBD2	TRBJ2-7	TRBV19	TGTGCCAGTAGTCCTGGACTAGCGGGGTACGAGCAGTACTTC	CASSPGLAGYEQYF
.	.	TRBJ1-3	TRBV6-1	TGTGCCAGCAGTGAAAGGGGCCGTATCAGAAATAATAGAAACACCATATATTTT	CASSERGRIRNNRNTIYF
.	TRBD2	TRBJ2-2	TRBV4-2	TGTGCCAGCAGCCACTCCGCGGGAGGCACCGGGGAGCTGTTTTTT	CASSHSAGGTGELFF
.	TRBD2	TRBJ2-7	TRBV7-6	TGTGCCAGCAGCTCCTATAGCGGGAGCGGAGGCGAGCAGTACTTC	CASSSYSGSGGEQYF
.	TRBD1	TRBJ1-1	TRBV10-1	TGCGCCAGCAGCTCCGTCCTCGACAGGGCGGTTCACACTGAAGCTTTCTTT	CASSSVLDRAVHTEAFF
once	.	TRBJ2-2	TRBV21-1	TGTGCCAGCTCCCAAGGGGTCCACCCCGGGGAGCTGTTTTTT	CASSQGVHPGELFF
.	TRBD2	TRBJ2-1	TRBV7-8	TGTGCCAGCAGCCCAAGCGGGGGGGGACTAGAACCTAAGCGTGGGCAGTTCTTC	CASSPSGGGLEPKRGQFF
.	TRBD1	TRBJ1-2	TRBV11-2	TGTGCCAGCAGCTTAGCGGCAGGGGGCGTCTATGGCTACACCTTC	CASSLAAGGVYGYTF